This T cell receptor beta chain derives from a study of metastatic and nonmetastatic thyroid tumors. Study-wide background: Thyroid patients, malignant and benign, had repertoires compared across blood and tumor or nodule tissue.

This CDR3 is built from 13 residues. Losses at the gene ends were 0 bases for V and 5 bases for J; bases not matched to a gene: 3. Germline-derived CDR1 and CDR2 are DFQATT and SNEGSKA (reference sequence). With MiXCR, TCRdb reprocessed the PCR reads. The data hold about 82,000 clones, with around 13% observed a single time. A remark on this clone: This clone may be a read error of a much larger clone one base away. Other nucleotide sequences in the sample specify the same CDR3.

Patients underwent thyroid surgery, and none had received any treatment before it. The receptor was isolated from a female donor with papillary thyroid cancer or a benign thyroid nodule (not recorded which). Some clones in this sample may be carry-over from other donors' samples. The chain employs TRBV20-1 and TRBJ2-5, with 7 positions matching TRBD2. The sequenced material came from tumor tissue. For the CDR3, the DNA is TGCAGTGCTAGAGACGGGAGGCTCGAGACCCAGTACTTC. As protein: CSARDGRLETQYF.